This entry is about one TCR beta chain. This table comes from immunoSEQ multiplex PCR, and its TCRdb copy is limited to in-frame clones, with some not included. The data hold 300,000 to 350,000 clones, with 85% to 95% observed a single time. Cohort assignment relied on participant-reported clinical history. These data belong to a study of blood T cell repertoires in COVID-19. Study as a whole: T cells, B-cell-depleted T cells, or PBMCs supplied cDNA or gDNA.

Sequenced input: PBMCs or T cells enriched from blood (not recorded which). The TCR originated in a woman aged 25-40 years who had been exposed to COVID-19.

CDR3 residues: CAAGDSRSEKLFF. The CDR3 DNA is TGTGCTGCAGGGGATTCGCGGAGCGAAAAACTGTTTTTT. V is TRBV10-3 and J is TRBJ1-4, with TRBD1 as a possible D gene (6 bases). This CDR3 contains 13 residues. Germline V lookup: CDR1 ENHRY, CDR2 SYGVKD.